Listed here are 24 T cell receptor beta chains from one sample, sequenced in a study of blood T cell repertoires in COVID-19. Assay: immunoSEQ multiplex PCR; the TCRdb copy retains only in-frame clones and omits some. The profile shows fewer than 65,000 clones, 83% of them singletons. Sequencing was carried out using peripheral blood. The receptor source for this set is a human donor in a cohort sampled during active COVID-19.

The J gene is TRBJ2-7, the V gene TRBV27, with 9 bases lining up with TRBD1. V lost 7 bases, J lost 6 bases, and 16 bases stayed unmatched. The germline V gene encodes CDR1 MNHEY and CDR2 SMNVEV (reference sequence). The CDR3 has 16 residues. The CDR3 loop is CASTRGRGQGRVEQYF. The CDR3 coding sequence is TGTGCCAGCACTCGCGGTAGGGGACAGGGCCGTGTCGAGCAGTACTTC.

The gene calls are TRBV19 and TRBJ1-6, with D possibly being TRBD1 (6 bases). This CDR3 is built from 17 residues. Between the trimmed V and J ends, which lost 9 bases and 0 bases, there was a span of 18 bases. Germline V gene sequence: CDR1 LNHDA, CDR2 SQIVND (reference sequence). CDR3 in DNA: TGTGCCAGCGGTCGGGGGGCCGGGGGCTCCTATAATTCACCCCTCCACTTT. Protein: CASGRGAGGSYNSPLHF.

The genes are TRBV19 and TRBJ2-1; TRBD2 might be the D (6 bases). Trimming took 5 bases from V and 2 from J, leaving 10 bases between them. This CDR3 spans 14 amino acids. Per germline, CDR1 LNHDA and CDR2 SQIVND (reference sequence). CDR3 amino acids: CASSGGMTYNEQFF. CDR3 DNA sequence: TGTGCCAGTAGTGGGGGGATGACCTACAATGAGCAGTTCTTC. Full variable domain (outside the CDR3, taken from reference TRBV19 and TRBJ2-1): DGGITQSPKYLFRKEGQNVTLSCEQNLNHDAMYWYRQDPGQGLRLIYYSQIVNDFQKGDIAEGYSVSREKKESFPLTVTSAQKNPTAFYLCASSGGMTYNEQFFGPGTRLTVL.

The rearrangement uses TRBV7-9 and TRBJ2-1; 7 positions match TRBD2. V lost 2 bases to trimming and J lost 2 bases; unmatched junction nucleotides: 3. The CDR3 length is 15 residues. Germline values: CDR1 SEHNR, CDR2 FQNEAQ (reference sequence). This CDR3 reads CASSLRLAAYNEQFF. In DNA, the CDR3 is TGTGCCAGCAGCTTACGACTAGCCGCCTACAATGAGCAGTTCTTC. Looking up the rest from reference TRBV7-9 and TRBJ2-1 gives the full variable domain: DTGVSQNPRHKITKRGQNVTFRCDPISEHNRLYWYRQTLGQGPEFLTYFQNEAQLEKSRLLSDRFSAERPKGSFSTLEIQRTEQGDSAMYLCASSLRLAAYNEQFFGPGTRLTVL.

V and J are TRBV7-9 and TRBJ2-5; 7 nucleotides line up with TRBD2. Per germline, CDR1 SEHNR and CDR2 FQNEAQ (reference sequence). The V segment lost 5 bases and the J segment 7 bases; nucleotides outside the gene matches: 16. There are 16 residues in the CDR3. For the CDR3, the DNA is TGTGCCAGCAGCCCGGGACTAACAAACCGTCTGGCGACCCAGTACTTC. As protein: CASSPGLTNRLATQYF. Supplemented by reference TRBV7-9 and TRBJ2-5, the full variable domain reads DTGVSQNPRHKITKRGQNVTFRCDPISEHNRLYWYRQTLGQGPEFLTYFQNEAQLEKSRLLSDRFSAERPKGSFSTLEIQRTEQGDSAMYLCASSPGLTNRLATQYFGPGTRLLVL.

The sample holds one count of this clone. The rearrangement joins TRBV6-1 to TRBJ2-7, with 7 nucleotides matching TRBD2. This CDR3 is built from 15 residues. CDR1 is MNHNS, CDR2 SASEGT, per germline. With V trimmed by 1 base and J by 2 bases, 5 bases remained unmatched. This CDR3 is CASSEVASGAYEQYF. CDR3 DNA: TGTGCCAGCAGTGAAGTAGCTAGCGGCGCCTACGAGCAGTACTTC.

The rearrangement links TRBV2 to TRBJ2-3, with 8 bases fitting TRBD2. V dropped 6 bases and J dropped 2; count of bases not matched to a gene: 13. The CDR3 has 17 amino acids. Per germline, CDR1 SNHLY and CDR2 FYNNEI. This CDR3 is CASSLKRTSGTTDTQYF. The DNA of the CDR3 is TGTGCCAGCAGCCTTAAACGAACTAGCGGTACCACAGATACGCAGTATTTT.

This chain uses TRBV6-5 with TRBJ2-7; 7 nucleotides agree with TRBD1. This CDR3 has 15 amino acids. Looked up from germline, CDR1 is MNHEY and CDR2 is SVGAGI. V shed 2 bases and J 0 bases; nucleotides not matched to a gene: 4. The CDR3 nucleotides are TGTGCCAGCAGTTACAGTGCAGGGGGCTCCTACGAGCAGTACTTC. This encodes CASSYSAGGSYEQYF.

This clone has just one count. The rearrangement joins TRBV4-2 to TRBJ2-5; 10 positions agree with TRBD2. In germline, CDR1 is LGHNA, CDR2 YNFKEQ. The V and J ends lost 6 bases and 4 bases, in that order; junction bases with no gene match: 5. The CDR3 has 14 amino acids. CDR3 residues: CASRSSGGAETQYF. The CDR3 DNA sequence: TGTGCCAGCAGGTCTAGCGGGGGAGCAGAGACCCAGTACTTC.

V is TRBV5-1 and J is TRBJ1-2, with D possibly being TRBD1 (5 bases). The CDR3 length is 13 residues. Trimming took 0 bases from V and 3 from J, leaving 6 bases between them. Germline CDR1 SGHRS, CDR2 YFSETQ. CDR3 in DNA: TGCGCCAGCAGCTTGGCGGGGGACTATGGCTACACCTTC. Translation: CASSLAGDYGYTF.

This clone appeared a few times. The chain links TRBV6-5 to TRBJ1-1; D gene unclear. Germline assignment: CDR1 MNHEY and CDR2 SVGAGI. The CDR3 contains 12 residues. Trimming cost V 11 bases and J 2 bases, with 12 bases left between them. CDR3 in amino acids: CAVSTGNTEAFF. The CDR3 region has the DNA TGTGCCGTATCGACGGGAAACACTGAAGCTTTCTTT.

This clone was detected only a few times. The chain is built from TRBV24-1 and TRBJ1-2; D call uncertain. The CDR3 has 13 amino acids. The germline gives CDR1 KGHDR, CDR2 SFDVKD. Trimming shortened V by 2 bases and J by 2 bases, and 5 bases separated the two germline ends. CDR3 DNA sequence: TGTGCCACCAGTGATTACAACAACTATGGCTACACCTTC. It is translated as CATSDYNNYGYTF.

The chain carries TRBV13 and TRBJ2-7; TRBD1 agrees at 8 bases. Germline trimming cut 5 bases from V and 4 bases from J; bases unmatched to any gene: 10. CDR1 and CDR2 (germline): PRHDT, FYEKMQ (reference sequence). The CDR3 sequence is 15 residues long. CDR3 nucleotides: TGTGCCAGCAGCCTACTGGGGACAGGAGCGTACGAGCAGTACTTC. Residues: CASSLLGTGAYEQYF.

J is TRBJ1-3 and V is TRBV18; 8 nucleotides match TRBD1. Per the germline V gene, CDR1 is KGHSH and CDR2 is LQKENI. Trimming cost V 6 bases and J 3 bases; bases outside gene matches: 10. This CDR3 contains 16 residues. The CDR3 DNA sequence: TGTGCCAGCTCGCCAGGGACAGGAAGTTATGGAAACACCATATATTTT. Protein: CASSPGTGSYGNTIYF.

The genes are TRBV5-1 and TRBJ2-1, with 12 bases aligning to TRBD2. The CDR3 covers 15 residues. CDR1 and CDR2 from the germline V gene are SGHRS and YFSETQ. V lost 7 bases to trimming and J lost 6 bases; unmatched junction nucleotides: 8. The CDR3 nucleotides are TGCGCCAGCGTGCGGACTAGCGGGGAAGGCAATGAGCAGTTCTTC. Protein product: CASVRTSGEGNEQFF.

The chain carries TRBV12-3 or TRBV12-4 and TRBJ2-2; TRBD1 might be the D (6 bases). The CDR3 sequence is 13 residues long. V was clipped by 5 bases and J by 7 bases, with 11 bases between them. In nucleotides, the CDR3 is TGTGCCAGCAGTCGGACAGAAGGCGGGGAGCTGTTTTTT. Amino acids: CASSRTEGGELFF.

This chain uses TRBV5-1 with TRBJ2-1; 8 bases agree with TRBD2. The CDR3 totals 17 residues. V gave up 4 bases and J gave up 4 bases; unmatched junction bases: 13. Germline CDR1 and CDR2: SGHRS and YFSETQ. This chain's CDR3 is CASSPRWSGGDYNEQFF. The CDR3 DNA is TGCGCCAGCAGCCCGCGGTGGTCGGGGGGGGATTACAATGAGCAGTTCTTC.

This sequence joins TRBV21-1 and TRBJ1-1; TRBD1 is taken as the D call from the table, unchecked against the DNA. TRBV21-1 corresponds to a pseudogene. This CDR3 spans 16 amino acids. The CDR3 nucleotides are TGTGCCAGCAGCGCCTACAGGGGGCTCGTAGACACTGAAGCTTTCTTT. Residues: CASSAYRGLVDTEAFF.

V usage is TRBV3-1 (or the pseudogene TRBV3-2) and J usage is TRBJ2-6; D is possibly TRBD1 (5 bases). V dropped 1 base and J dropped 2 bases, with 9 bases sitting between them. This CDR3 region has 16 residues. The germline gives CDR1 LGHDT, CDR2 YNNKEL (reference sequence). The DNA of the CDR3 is TGTGCCAGCAGCCAAGGACAGTGGGCTGGGGCCAACGTCCTGACTTTC. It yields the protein CASSQGQWAGANVLTF.

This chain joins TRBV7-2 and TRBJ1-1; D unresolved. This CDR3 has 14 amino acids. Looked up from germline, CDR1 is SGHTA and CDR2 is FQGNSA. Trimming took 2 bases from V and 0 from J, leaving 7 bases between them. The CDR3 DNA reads TGTGCCAGCAGCTTATATTTCCTGAACACTGAAGCTTTCTTT. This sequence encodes CASSLYFLNTEAFF.

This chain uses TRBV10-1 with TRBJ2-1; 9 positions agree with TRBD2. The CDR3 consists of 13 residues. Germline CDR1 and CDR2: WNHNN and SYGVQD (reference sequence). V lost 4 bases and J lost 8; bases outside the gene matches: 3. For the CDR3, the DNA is TGCGCCAGCAGTGCTGGCGGGGGGGATGAGCAGTTCTTC. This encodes CASSAGGGDEQFF.

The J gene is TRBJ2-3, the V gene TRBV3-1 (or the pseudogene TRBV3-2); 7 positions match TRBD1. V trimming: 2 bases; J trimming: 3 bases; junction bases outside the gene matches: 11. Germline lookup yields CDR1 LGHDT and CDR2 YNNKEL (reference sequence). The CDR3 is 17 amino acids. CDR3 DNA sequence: TGTGCCAGCAGCCAAAGGACCCCAGGGGGAAGGACAGATACGCAGTATTTT. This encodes CASSQRTPGGRTDTQYF.

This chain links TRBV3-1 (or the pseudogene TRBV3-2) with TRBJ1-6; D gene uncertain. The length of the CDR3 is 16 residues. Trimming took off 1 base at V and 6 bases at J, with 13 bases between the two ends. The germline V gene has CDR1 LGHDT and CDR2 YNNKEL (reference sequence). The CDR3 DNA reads TGTGCCAGCAGCCAAGGCACCGGGGAGGGTAATTCACCCCTCCACTTT. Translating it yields CASSQGTGEGNSPLHF.

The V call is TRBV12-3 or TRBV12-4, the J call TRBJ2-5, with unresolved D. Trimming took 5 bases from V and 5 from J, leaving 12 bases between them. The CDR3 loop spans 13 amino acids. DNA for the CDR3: TGTGCCAGCAGTGGTCTTCGCCGGGAGACCCAGTACTTC. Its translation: CASSGLRRETQYF.